Presented here are 24 T cell receptor beta chains from one specimen sequenced in a study of cytomegalovirus exposure and HLA in healthy donors. A multiplex PCR was run with 60 Vbeta primers and 13 Jbeta primers. Only in-frame clones appear in the TCRdb table, and some are missing; sequencing was by immunoSEQ multiplex PCR. The repertoire holds some 130,000 clones, with approximately 79% as singletons. The sequencing input was PBMCs. These receptors originate from a man aged 40-49 years in good health and CMV-seropositive.

J is TRBJ1-5 and V is TRBV4-1; no clear D. This CDR3 region has 16 residues. The ends were cut back, 0 bases at V and 0 bases at J, with 9 bases in the middle. Per germline, CDR1 MGHRA and CDR2 YSYEKL. CDR3 amino acids: CASSQEIGVSNQPQHF. CDR3 nucleotide sequence: TGCGCCAGCAGCCAAGAAATCGGGGTTAGCAATCAGCCCCAGCATTTT.

The genes are TRBV19 and TRBJ1-2; D is uncertain. The CDR3 is 17 amino acids. The V gene lost 3 bases and the J gene lost 1 base, with 18 bases spanning the gap. Germline V CDR1 and CDR2: LNHDA, SQIVND (reference sequence). The CDR3 is CASSMGLILPFNYGYTF. The CDR3 DNA reads TGTGCCAGTAGTATGGGCCTGATACTGCCCTTTAACTATGGCTACACCTTC.

DNA of the CDR3: TGTGCCAGCAGCCGATCCGGGACTGTTCCCGTCAATGAGCAGTTCTTC. It translates to CASSRSGTVPVNEQFF. The chain combines TRBV11-3 with TRBJ2-1; possible D gene TRBD2, 6 bases. Germline values: CDR1 SGHNT, CDR2 YENEEA. Trimming took 5 bases from V and 6 from J, leaving 20 bases between them. The CDR3 is 16 amino acids.

V is TRBV29-1 and J is TRBJ2-3; 7 nucleotides agree with TRBD2. V was pared by 7 bases and J by 0 bases, with 7 bases of the junction left unmatched. Germline CDR1 is SQVTM and CDR2 is ANQGSEA. The CDR3 contains 14 residues. The CDR3 nucleotides are TGCAGCGCTGTAGCGGGCCTTAGCACAGATACGCAGTATTTT. As protein: CSAVAGLSTDTQYF.

CDR3 amino acids: CATSPNPGLAQQETQYF. CDR3 nucleotides: TGTGCCACCAGCCCCAACCCAGGACTAGCGCAACAAGAGACCCAGTACTTC. The chain carries TRBV15 and TRBJ2-5; TRBD2 aligns across 9 bases. The V and J ends lost 5 bases and 2 bases, in that order; junction bases with no gene match: 12. This CDR3 contains 17 residues. Germline V lookup: CDR1 LNHNV, CDR2 YYDKDF (reference sequence).

CDR3 sequence: CASSLDGQGSYNEQFF. CDR3 in DNA: TGCGCCAGCAGCTTGGATGGTCAGGGTTCCTACAATGAGCAGTTCTTC. The chain carries TRBV5-1 and TRBJ2-1; possible D gene TRBD1, 5 bases. With 0 bases removed from V and 1 base from J, the gap between germline ends came to 11 bases. In germline, CDR1 is SGHRS, CDR2 YFSETQ. There are 16 residues in the CDR3.

DNA of the CDR3: TGTGCCAGCAGCCAAGATCTTGAGGGCGGCACAGATACGCAGTATTTT. It encodes CASSQDLEGGTDTQYF. The chain combines TRBV4-2 with TRBJ2-3; TRBD2 might be the D (5 bases). Germline V gene sequence: CDR1 LGHNA, CDR2 YNFKEQ. This CDR3 spans 16 amino acids. Trimming shortened V by 0 bases and J by 1 base, and 11 bases separated the two germline ends.

The chain combines TRBV5-1 with TRBJ2-1; 8 bases are shared with TRBD1. The V segment lost 3 bases and the J segment 0 bases; nucleotides outside the gene matches: 8. This CDR3 contains 17 residues. Germline values: CDR1 SGHRS, CDR2 YFSETQ. The CDR3 region is CASSSSGTGFSYNEQFF. Here the CDR3 DNA reads TGCGCCAGCAGCTCCTCCGGGACAGGTTTCTCCTACAATGAGCAGTTCTTC.

This clone was seen a single time. V is TRBV5-1 and J is TRBJ1-6; 7 bases are a match to TRBD1. The germline V gene encodes CDR1 SGHRS and CDR2 YFSETQ. V shed 0 bases, J shed 9 bases, and the junction held 9 bases outside the gene matches. CDR3 length: 16 amino acids. CDR3: CASSLDSRTGRSPLHF. The CDR3 DNA is TGCGCCAGCAGCTTGGATTCCCGGACAGGTCGTTCACCCCTCCACTTT.

J is TRBJ1-1 and V is TRBV6-6, with D possibly TRBD1 on 5 matching bases. Germline values: CDR1 MNHNY, CDR2 SVGAGI (reference sequence). With 2 bases removed from V and 8 bases from J, the gap between germline ends came to 6 bases. The CDR3 runs to 11 residues. The CDR3 is CASSYTGEAFF. The CDR3 DNA reads as TGTGCCAGCAGTTACACAGGAGAAGCTTTCTTT.

The chain combines TRBV4-2 with TRBJ2-7, with 7 bases lining up with TRBD2. Looked up from germline, CDR1 is LGHNA and CDR2 is YNFKEQ. The V and J ends lost 7 bases and 0 bases, in that order; junction bases with no gene match: 9. CDR3 length: 15 residues. CDR3 protein: CASTRDASGSYEQYF. The CDR3, as DNA: TGTGCCAGCACCAGAGACGCTAGCGGCTCCTACGAGCAGTACTTC.

The chain uses TRBV7-9 and TRBJ2-2; 10 bases map to TRBD1. Germline CDR1 SEHNR, CDR2 FQNEAQ (reference sequence). V lost 5 bases and J lost 5; bases outside the gene matches: 5. The CDR3 is 15 amino acids. DNA for the CDR3: TGTGCCAGCAGCCTAGGGACAGGGGAAACCGGGGAGCTGTTTTTT. Translated: CASSLGTGETGELFF.

The chain links TRBV11-1 to TRBJ2-7, with a weak D call TRBD2 (5 bases). V lost 3 bases to trimming and J lost 6 bases, with 15 bases between them. This CDR3 spans 14 amino acids. Germline assignment: CDR1 SGHAT and CDR2 FQDESV (reference sequence). In nucleotides, the CDR3 is TGTGCCAGCAGCTTGAAGGCGGGTGGCGGCGAGCAGTACTTC. Translating it yields CASSLKAGGGEQYF.

The chain carries TRBV14 and TRBJ2-3; 7 bases align to TRBD2. The ends lost 3 bases at V and 6 bases at J; junction bases unmatched: 12. The CDR3 has 16 residues. Germline V gives CDR1 SGHDN, CDR2 FVKESK. CDR3 bases: TGTGCCAGCAGCCAGCGACTAGCCCCGGTCCCGGATACGCAGTATTTT. It is translated as CASSQRLAPVPDTQYF.

This chain joins TRBV27 and TRBJ2-7, with 8 positions matching TRBD2. This CDR3 has 16 amino acids. Germline loops: CDR1 MNHEY, CDR2 SMNVEV (reference sequence). Trimming at V came to 5 bases and at J to 0 bases, leaving 9 bases not matched to a gene. The CDR3 protein is CASSLLAGTSSYEQYF. In nucleotides, the CDR3 is TGTGCCAGCAGTCTGCTAGCCGGGACTAGCTCCTACGAGCAGTACTTC.

CDR3 coding DNA: TGTGCCACCTCTGGGAGAGTTTTAGATACGCAGTATTTT. This codes for CATSGRVLDTQYF. The V and J genes are TRBV19 and TRBJ2-3, with D possibly TRBD2 on 5 matching bases. This CDR3 contains 13 residues. CDR1 is LNHDA, CDR2 SQIVND, per germline (reference sequence). V was cut by 10 bases and J by 5 bases, with 16 bases left in between.

This clone occurred once. The chain couples TRBV2 to TRBJ2-2; the match to TRBD1 covers 7 bases. V shed 6 bases and J 1 base; nucleotides not matched to a gene: 2. The CDR3 loop spans 14 amino acids. In germline, CDR1 is SNHLY, CDR2 FYNNEI. CDR3: CASRWTGNTGELFF. The CDR3 DNA reads TGTGCCAGCAGATGGACAGGGAACACCGGGGAGCTGTTTTTT.

The chain uses TRBV19 and TRBJ2-7; a weak D match, TRBD1 (5 bases). Germline V gives CDR1 LNHDA, CDR2 SQIVND (reference sequence). There are 15 residues in the CDR3. V was clipped by 5 bases and J by 3 bases, with 17 bases between them. CDR3 sequence: CASSPTLDSFYEQYF. Here the CDR3 DNA reads TGTGCCAGTAGTCCGACGCTAGACAGTTTCTACGAGCAGTACTTC.

The chain employs TRBV9 and TRBJ2-5; tentative D call: TRBD1 (6 bases). In germline, CDR1 is SGDLS, CDR2 YYNGEE. This CDR3 contains 15 residues. V shed 7 bases and J shed 1 base, with 17 bases lying between them. The CDR3 sequence: CASSPRGRGQETQYF. Here the CDR3 DNA reads TGTGCCAGCTCTCCTAGGGGCAGGGGCCAAGAGACCCAGTACTTC. The full variable domain, with the rest looked up from reference TRBV9 and TRBJ2-5, is DSGVTQTPKHLITATGQRVTLRCSPRSGDLSVYWYQQSLDQGLQFLIQYYNGEERAKGNILERFSAQQFPDLHSELNLSSLELGDSALYFCASSPRGRGQETQYFGPGTRLLVL.

The sample holds a few counts of this clone. A junction boundary mismatches the germline segment, possibly from a read error. The genes are TRBV30 and TRBJ2-6, with 7 bases aligning to TRBD1. This CDR3 contains 11 residues. Germline V gives CDR1 GTSNPN, CDR2 SVGIG (reference sequence). CDR3 sequence reads: CAWSVGLDRSF. Here the CDR3 DNA reads TGTGCCTGGAGTGTCGGACTGGACAGGTCGTTC.

This clone was seen a handful of times. This chain uses TRBV5-1 with TRBJ1-2; D is perhaps TRBD1 (6 bases). The CDR3 runs to 15 residues. Germline CDR1 is SGHRS and CDR2 is YFSETQ. Trimming took off 5 bases at V and 1 base at J, with 15 bases between the two ends. CDR3 nucleotide sequence: TGCGCCAGCAGTTCCGGGACAACCTATAACTATGGCTACACCTTC. This gives the protein CASSSGTTYNYGYTF.

The rearrangement links TRBV28 to TRBJ1-3, with a tentative D call TRBD1 (5 bases). Germline V gives CDR1 MDHEN, CDR2 SYDVKM. V shed 5 bases and J shed 4 bases, with 21 bases lying between them. This CDR3 contains 17 residues. The CDR3 spells CASSPVWGISSGNTIYF. The CDR3 nucleotides are TGTGCCAGCAGTCCCGTATGGGGCATCTCATCCGGAAACACCATATATTTT. Full variable domain (missing parts from reference TRBV28 and TRBJ1-3): DVKVTQSSRYLVKRTGEKVFLECVQDMDHENMFWYRQDPGLGLRLIYFSYDVKMKEKGDIPEGYSVSREKKERFSLILESASTNQTSMYLCASSPVWGISSGNTIYFGEGSWLTVV.

The V gene is TRBV19, the J gene TRBJ1-5, with TRBD1 identical over 9 bases. This CDR3 spans 16 amino acids. In germline, CDR1 is LNHDA, CDR2 SQIVND (reference sequence). The J segment lost 6 bases and the V segment lost 1 base, leaving 7 bases of the junction unmatched. The CDR3, as DNA: TGTGCCAGTAGTATAGTTAGACAGGGGGTGGGTCAGCCCCAGCATTTT. This codes for CASSIVRQGVGQPQHF.

The chain recombines TRBV30 with TRBJ2-7; 12 bases fit TRBD2. The CDR3 runs to 15 residues. CDR1 and CDR2 from the germline V gene are GTSNPN and SVGIG (reference sequence). V gave up 3 bases and J gave up 3 bases; unmatched junction bases: 6. This CDR3 reads CAWSPLAGGLYEQYF. For the CDR3, the DNA is TGTGCCTGGAGCCCACTAGCGGGAGGCCTCTACGAGCAGTACTTC.